One sample yielded the 13 T cell receptor beta chains listed below, sequenced in a study of beta chain features in type 1 diabetes. Every bit of the isolated RNA underwent reverse transcription, so sequencing read expressed TCRB transcripts. Clones were sequenced by immunoSEQ multiplex PCR, and TCRdb holds only the in-frame ones, with some missing. The sample contains about 320,000 clones, approximately 14% of which appear only once. The specimen was central memory CD4+ T cells from blood. The origin of the receptors is a man aged 30 to 39 in good health.

This clone turned up a few times. V gene TRBV6-1 combines with J gene TRBJ2-1; the D gene is possibly TRBD1 (6 bases). There are 13 residues in the CDR3. CDR1 is MNHNS, CDR2 SASEGT, per germline. The germline V and J ends were trimmed by 5 bases and 6 bases, with 11 bases remaining between them. CDR3 DNA: TGTGCCAGCAGTTCCCTCAGGGGCAATGAGCAGTTCTTC. Amino acid sequence: CASSSLRGNEQFF.

This clone was picked up a small number of times. The rearrangement uses TRBV9 and TRBJ1-1; D may be TRBD1 (5 bases). V was trimmed by 6 bases and J by 0 bases, leaving 12 bases between them. There are 14 residues in the CDR3. Germline CDR1 and CDR2: SGDLS and YYNGEE. The CDR3: CASNEGSLNTEAFF. The CDR3 DNA reads as TGTGCCAGCAATGAGGGGAGTCTGAACACTGAAGCTTTCTTT. Using reference TRBV9 and TRBJ1-1 for the parts outside the CDR3, the full variable domain is DSGVTQTPKHLITATGQRVTLRCSPRSGDLSVYWYQQSLDQGLQFLIQYYNGEERAKGNILERFSAQQFPDLHSELNLSSLELGDSALYFCASNEGSLNTEAFFGQGTRLTVV.

This clone was seen more than once but under ten times. The V gene is TRBV7-2, the J gene TRBJ2-3, with 9 positions matching TRBD1. CDR3 length equals 14 residues. After removal of 7 bases from V and 1 base from J, the junction contained 3 bases not matched to a gene. Germline V gives CDR1 SGHTA, CDR2 FQGNSA. CDR3 amino acids: CASTRDRGTDTQYF. In DNA, the CDR3 is TGTGCCAGCACCCGGGACAGGGGCACAGATACGCAGTATTTT. Full variable domain (rest looked up from reference TRBV7-2 and TRBJ2-3): GAGVSQSPSNKVTEKGKDVELRCDPISGHTALYWYRQSLGQGLEFLIYFQGNSAPDKSGLPSDRFSAERTGGSVSTLTIQRTQQEDSAVYLCASTRDRGTDTQYFGPGTRLTVL.

This clone was detected a few times. This sequence joins TRBV11-3 and TRBJ1-2, with D unresolved. Deletions cut 0 bases from V and 5 bases from J, with 7 bases between. The germline V gene encodes CDR1 SGHNT and CDR2 YENEEA. The CDR3 loop spans 13 amino acids. This CDR3 is CASSLERHYGYTF. CDR3 coding DNA: TGTGCCAGCAGCTTAGAGCGTCATTATGGCTACACCTTC.

The chain is built from TRBV7-9 and TRBJ2-1; 11 bases are shared with TRBD2. Germline assignment: CDR1 SEHNR and CDR2 FQNEAQ (reference sequence). The trim removed 11 bases at V and 5 bases at J, leaving 5 bases unmatched. The CDR3 runs to 13 residues. DNA for the CDR3: TGTGCCCAAACTAGCGGGAGTAACAATGAGCAGTTCTTC. This sequence encodes CAQTSGSNNEQFF.

This clone was observed many times. V gene TRBV19 combines with J gene TRBJ1-1; possible D gene TRBD1, 5 bases. Between the trimmed V and J ends, which lost 2 bases and 5 bases, there was a span of 21 bases. Germline assignment: CDR1 LNHDA and CDR2 SQIVND (reference sequence). The CDR3 runs to 17 residues. The CDR3 DNA follows: TGTGCCAGTAGTATATACGGCCAGGGAGACAGTGGGACTGAAGCTTTCTTT. It encodes CASSIYGQGDSGTEAFF.

Only a few counts were recorded for this clone. The rearrangement joins TRBV25-1 to TRBJ1-2, with D uncertain. The germline gives CDR1 MGHDK, CDR2 SYGVNS. This CDR3 contains 11 residues. Trimming took 6 bases from V and 8 from J, leaving 10 bases between them. As DNA, the CDR3 is TGTGCCAGCAGAAAGACGGGGGGCTACACCTTC. Encoded protein: CASRKTGGYTF.

Only a few counts were recorded for this clone. The gene calls are TRBV29-1 and TRBJ1-5; TRBD1 matches at 7 bases. CDR3 length equals 14 residues. J lost 3 bases, V lost 6 bases, and 8 bases had no gene match. CDR1 and CDR2 from the germline V gene are SQVTM and ANQGSEA. In DNA, the CDR3 is TGCAGCGTCGCCCTGGGACAGAACAATCAGCCCCAGCATTTT. Translated, it gives CSVALGQNNQPQHF.

CDR3 in amino acids: CASSFGQGIDGYTF. The CDR3, as DNA: TGTGCCAGCAGCTTTGGACAGGGGATCGATGGCTACACCTTC. The genes are TRBV7-3 and TRBJ1-2; TRBD1 matches 9 bases. Per the germline V gene, CDR1 is SGHTA and CDR2 is FQGTGA. CDR3 length equals 14 residues. After removal of 3 bases from V and 6 bases from J, the junction contained 5 bases not matched to a gene.

This clone was counted a few times. Other DNA sequences of this sample code for an identical CDR3. V gene TRBV29-1 combines with J gene TRBJ1-2; the D gene is possibly TRBD1 (5 bases). The CDR3 is 10 residues long. Trimming removed 4 bases at V and 8 bases at J, with 8 bases between. CDR1 and CDR2 from the germline V gene are SQVTM and ANQGSEA. Here the CDR3 reads CSVGEGGYTF. The CDR3 coding sequence is TGCAGCGTTGGAGAGGGGGGCTACACCTTC. Full variable domain (remainder filled in from reference TRBV29-1 and TRBJ1-2): SAVISQKPSRDICQRGTSLTIQCQVDSQVTMMFWYRQQPGQSLTLIATANQGSEATYESGFVIDKFPISRPNLTFSTLTVSNMSPEDSSIYLCSVGEGGYTFGSGTRLTVV.

This clone occurred a few times. The rearrangement joins TRBV5-1 to TRBJ1-2; 9 bases line up with TRBD1. Per germline, CDR1 SGHRS and CDR2 YFSETQ. The junction had 12 bases not matched to a gene; V was cut back by 5 bases and J by 7 bases. This CDR3 region has 15 residues. CDR3 DNA sequence: TGCGCCAGCAGTCCCATTGGGACAGGGACTTTTGGCTACACCTTC. Amino acid sequence: CASSPIGTGTFGYTF. Using reference TRBV5-1 and TRBJ1-2 for the parts outside the CDR3, the full variable domain is KAGVTQTPRYLIKTRGQQVTLSCSPISGHRSVSWYQQTPGQGLQFLFEYFSETQRNKGNFPGRFSGRQFSNSRSEMNVSTLELGDSALYLCASSPIGTGTFGYTFGSGTRLTVV.

The chain carries TRBV25-1 and TRBJ1-2, with D uncertain. The CDR3 is 12 amino acids. Looked up from germline, CDR1 is MGHDK and CDR2 is SYGVNS. Deletions cut 4 bases from V and 8 bases from J, with 11 bases between. In DNA form, the CDR3 reads TGTGCCAGCAGTGCTCCGGGCTGGGGCTACACCTTC. Protein sequence: CASSAPGWGYTF.

The sample holds a few counts of this clone. V gene TRBV7-2 combines with J gene TRBJ2-5, with 11 bases identical to TRBD2. The V segment lost 1 base and the J segment 4 bases; nucleotides outside the gene matches: 8. CDR3 length equals 17 residues. From germline, CDR1 is SGHTA and CDR2 FQGNSA. The CDR3 loop is CASSLGLAGTQPETQYF. CDR3 DNA: TGTGCCAGCAGCTTAGGACTAGCGGGGACCCAACCAGAGACCCAGTACTTC. The variable domain in full, with the rest retrieved from reference TRBV7-2 and TRBJ2-5, is GAGVSQSPSNKVTEKGKDVELRCDPISGHTALYWYRQSLGQGLEFLIYFQGNSAPDKSGLPSDRFSAERTGGSVSTLTIQRTQQEDSAVYLCASSLGLAGTQPETQYFGPGTRLLVL.